This record looks at one TCR beta chain sequence and its context. V trimming: 2 bases; J trimming: 8 bases; junction bases outside the gene matches: 1. Germline CDR1 and CDR2: KGHDR and SFDVKD. CDR3 length equals 13 residues. RNA amounts of roughly 0.5 to 1 ug underwent reverse transcription with random hexamers. Multiplex immunoSEQ PCR targeted 54 Vbeta and 13 Jbeta TCR beta segments. TCRdb re-analysed the immunoSEQ multiplex PCR reads in MiXCR, keeping a single row per CDR3 protein. In the table there are some 110,000 distinct CDR3 sequences, roughly 95% of which are singletons. Sequencing targeted TCR beta in T cells from blood (CD8+ and CD4+). While CD8+ and CD4+ T cells were isolated negatively, TEMRA cells were enriched by FACS. This sample was included in a study of CD8 T cells in Susac syndrome.

The chain couples TRBV24-1 to TRBJ1-5; 8 bases fit TRBD1. Sequences were obtained from CD4+ T cells from PBMCs. This receptor was obtained from a human donor with Susac syndrome. DNA of the CDR3: TGTGCCACCAGTGATTGGACAGGGAAGCCCCAGCATTTT. Its protein is CATSDWTGKPQHF.